This TCR beta chain was recorded in a study of cytotoxic CD8 clonotypes in ibrutinib-treated CLL. General study points: Public clonotypes were rare and shrank or held steady on treatment.

As for this clone: What it recognizes is unknown.

Deletions cut 3 bases from V and 9 bases from J, with 17 bases between. The CDR3 length is 14 residues. Germline V CDR1 and CDR2: LNHDA, SQIVND (reference sequence). Only in-frame clones appear in the TCRdb table, and some are missing; sequencing was by immunoSEQ multiplex PCR. The sample lists around 300,000 clones, 70% to 80% seen once, with over 6.5% in the top ten. The input for sequencing was PBMCs, taken before ibrutinib treatment. This TCR was recovered from a human donor with chronic lymphocytic leukemia. This chain uses TRBV19 with TRBJ1-2, with D tentatively TRBD1 (5 bases). This CDR3 is CASSIGWDEVSYTF. The DNA of the CDR3 is TGTGCCAGTAGTATCGGCTGGGACGAGGTTAGCTACACCTTC.